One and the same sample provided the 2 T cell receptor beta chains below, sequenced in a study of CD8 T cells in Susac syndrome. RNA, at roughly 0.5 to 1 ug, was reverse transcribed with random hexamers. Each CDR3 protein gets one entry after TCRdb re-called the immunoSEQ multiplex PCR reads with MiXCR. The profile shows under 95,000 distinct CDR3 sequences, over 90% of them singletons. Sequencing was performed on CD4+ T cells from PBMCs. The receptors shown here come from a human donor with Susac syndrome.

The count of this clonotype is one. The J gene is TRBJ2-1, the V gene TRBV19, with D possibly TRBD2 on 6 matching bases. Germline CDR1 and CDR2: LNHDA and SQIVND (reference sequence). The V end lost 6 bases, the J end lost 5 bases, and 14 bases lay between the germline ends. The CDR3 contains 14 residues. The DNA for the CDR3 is TGTGCCAGTAGGCTGTCCGGGAGCCACAATGAGCAGTTCTTC. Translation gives CASRLSGSHNEQFF. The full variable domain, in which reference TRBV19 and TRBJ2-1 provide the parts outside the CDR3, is DGGITQSPKYLFRKEGQNVTLSCEQNLNHDAMYWYRQDPGQGLRLIYYSQIVNDFQKGDIAEGYSVSREKKESFPLTVTSAQKNPTAFYLCASRLSGSHNEQFFGPGTRLTVL.

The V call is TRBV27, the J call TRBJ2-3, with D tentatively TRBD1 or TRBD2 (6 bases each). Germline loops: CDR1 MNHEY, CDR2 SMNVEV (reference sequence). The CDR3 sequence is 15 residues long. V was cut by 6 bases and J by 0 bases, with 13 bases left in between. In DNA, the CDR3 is TGTGCCAGCAGCTCTACAGGGAGGAGCACAGATACGCAGTATTTT. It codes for CASSSTGRSTDTQYF.